This TCR beta chain was identified during a study of blood T cell repertoires in COVID-19. Study-level information: The United States, Italy and Spain were the sources of the acute and convalescent COVID-19 samples. T cells, B-cell-depleted T cells, or PBMCs provided the cDNA or gDNA that served as material.

Germline trimming cut 11 bases from V and 4 bases from J; bases unmatched to any gene: 4. Germline V lookup: CDR1 MDHEN, CDR2 SYDVKM. There are 12 residues in the CDR3. Authors' processing steps: Amplification of reference gene primers was used by the study to estimate nucleated cell counts. Only in-frame clones appear in the TCRdb table, and some are missing; sequencing was by immunoSEQ multiplex PCR. The V and J calls and clone size are taken from that table; D and trimming were inferred from the DNA. The sample lists hundreds of thousands of clones, around 86% occurring once. The chain recombines TRBV28 with TRBJ1-4; 7 bases fit TRBD1. The origin of this receptor is a man older than 75 with acute or convalescent COVID-19. What was sequenced was peripheral blood. CDR3 nucleotide sequence: TGTGCCTCGGGACAGCTTAATGAAAAACTGTTTTTT. Translating gives CASGQLNEKLFF.